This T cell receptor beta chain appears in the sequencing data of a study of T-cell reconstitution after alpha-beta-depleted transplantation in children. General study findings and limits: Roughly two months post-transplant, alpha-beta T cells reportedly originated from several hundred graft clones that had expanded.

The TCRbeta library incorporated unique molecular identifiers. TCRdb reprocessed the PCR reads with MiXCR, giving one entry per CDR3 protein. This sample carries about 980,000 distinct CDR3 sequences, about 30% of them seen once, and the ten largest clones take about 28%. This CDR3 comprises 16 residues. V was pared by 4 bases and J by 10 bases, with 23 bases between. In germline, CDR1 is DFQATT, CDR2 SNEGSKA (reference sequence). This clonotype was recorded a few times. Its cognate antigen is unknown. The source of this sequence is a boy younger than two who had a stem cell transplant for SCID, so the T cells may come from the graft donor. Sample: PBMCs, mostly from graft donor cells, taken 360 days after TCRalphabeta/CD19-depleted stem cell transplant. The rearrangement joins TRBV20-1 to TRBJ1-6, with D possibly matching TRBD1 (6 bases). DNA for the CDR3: TGCAGTGCTACGAGTATACAGGGTTCGAAACGATCACCCCTCCACTTT. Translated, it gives CSATSIQGSKRSPLHF.